This TCR beta chain was sequenced during a study of long-term antiretroviral therapy in people with HIV. V lost 0 bases and J lost 7, with 16 bases in between. Germline CDR1 MNHNS, CDR2 SASEGT. CDR3 length: 15 residues. Concerning this clone itself: Its specificity is not known.

The study, taken as a whole, reports: ART adherence, viral resistance and therapy changes were undocumented.

immunoSEQ v3.0 was run at survey level. The protocol was immunoSEQ multiplex PCR, while the TCRdb copy is restricted to in-frame clones and leaves out a portion. The sample holds about 24,000 clones, 83% seen once. This clonotype was sampled from a man aged 50 to 60 with HIV. Sequencing used unsorted PBMCs, obtained 0.4 years after starting antiretroviral therapy. The V gene is TRBV6-1, the J gene TRBJ2-7; D is unresolved. The CDR3 DNA reads TGTGCCAGCAGTGAAGCGGTAACAGCCCCGGGTGAGCAGTACTTC. It yields the protein CASSEAVTAPGEQYF.